This T cell receptor beta chain was profiled in a study of Ad26.COV2.S vaccination and SARS-CoV-2 variants. The wider study: Donor allocation was to the COV1001 Ad26.COV2.S trial arm.

The treatment was: over 15 received Ad26.COV2.S at low or high dose, single or two shots; roughly 5 received placebo; per-sample allocation not given. Sampling occurred on day 63 after the first vaccine or placebo injection. Profiled with immunoSEQ multiplex PCR; TCRdb holds only in-frame clones, not every one. Among about 480,000 clones listed, around nine tenths were seen once. The V and J ends lost 5 bases and 5 bases respectively, with 12 bases between them. The CDR3 has 14 amino acids. The V gene's germline CDR1 is LGHDT and CDR2 YNNKEL (reference sequence). V usage is TRBV3-1 (or the pseudogene TRBV3-2) and J usage is TRBJ1-4; possible D gene TRBD1, 5 bases. This receptor was obtained from a person aged 18-65 years who received the Ad26.COV2.S COVID-19 vaccine or a placebo. Specimen: peripheral blood, collected in a trial of Ad26.COV2.S vaccine versus placebo. The chain's CDR3 is CASSRDWGNEKLFF. DNA of the CDR3: TGTGCCAGCAGCAGGGACTGGGGGAATGAAAAACTGTTTTTT.